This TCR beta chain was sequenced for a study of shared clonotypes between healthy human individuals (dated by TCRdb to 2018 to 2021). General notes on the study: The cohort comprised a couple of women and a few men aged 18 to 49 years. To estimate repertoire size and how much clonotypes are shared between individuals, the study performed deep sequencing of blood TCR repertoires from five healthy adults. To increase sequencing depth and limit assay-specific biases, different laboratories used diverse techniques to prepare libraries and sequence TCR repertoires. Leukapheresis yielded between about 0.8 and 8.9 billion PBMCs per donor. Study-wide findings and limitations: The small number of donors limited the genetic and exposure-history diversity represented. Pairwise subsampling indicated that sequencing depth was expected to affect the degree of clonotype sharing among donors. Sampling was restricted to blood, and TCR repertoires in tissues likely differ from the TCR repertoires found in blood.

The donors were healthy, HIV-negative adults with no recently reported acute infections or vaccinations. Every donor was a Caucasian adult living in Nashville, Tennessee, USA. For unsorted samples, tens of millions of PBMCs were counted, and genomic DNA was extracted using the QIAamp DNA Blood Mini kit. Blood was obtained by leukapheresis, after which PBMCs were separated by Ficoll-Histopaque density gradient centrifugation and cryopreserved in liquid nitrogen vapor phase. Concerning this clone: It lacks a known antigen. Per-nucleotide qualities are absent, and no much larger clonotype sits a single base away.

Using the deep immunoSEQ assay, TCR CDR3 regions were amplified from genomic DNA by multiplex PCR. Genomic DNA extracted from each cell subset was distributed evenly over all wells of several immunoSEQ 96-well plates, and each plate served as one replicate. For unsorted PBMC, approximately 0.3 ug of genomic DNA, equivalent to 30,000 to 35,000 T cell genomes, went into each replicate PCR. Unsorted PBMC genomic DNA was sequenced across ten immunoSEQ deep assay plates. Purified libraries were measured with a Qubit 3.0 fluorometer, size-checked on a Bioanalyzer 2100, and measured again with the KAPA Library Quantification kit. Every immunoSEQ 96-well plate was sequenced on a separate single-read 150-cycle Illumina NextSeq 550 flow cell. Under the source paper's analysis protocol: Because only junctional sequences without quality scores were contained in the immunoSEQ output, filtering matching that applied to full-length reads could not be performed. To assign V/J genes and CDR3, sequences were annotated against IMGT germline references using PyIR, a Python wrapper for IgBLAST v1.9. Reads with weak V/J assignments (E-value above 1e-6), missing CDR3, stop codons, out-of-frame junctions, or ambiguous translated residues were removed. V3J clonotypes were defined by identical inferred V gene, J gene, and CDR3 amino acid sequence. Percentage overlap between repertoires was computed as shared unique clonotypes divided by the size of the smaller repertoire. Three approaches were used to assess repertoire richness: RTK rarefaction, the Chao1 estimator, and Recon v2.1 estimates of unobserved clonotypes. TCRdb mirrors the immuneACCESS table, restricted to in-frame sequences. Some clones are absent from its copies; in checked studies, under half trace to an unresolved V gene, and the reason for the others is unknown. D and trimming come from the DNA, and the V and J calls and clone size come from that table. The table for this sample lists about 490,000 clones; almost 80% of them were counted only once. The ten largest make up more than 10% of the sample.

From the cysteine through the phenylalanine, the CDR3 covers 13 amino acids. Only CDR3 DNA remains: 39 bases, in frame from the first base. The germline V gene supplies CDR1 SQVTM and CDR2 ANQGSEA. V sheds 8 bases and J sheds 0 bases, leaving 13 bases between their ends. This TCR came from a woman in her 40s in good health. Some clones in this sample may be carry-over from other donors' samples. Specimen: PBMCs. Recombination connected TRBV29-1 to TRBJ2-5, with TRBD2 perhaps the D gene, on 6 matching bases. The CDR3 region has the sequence CSRDSWYQETQYF. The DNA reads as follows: TGCAGCCGGGACTCTTGGTACCAAGAGACCCAGTACTTC.